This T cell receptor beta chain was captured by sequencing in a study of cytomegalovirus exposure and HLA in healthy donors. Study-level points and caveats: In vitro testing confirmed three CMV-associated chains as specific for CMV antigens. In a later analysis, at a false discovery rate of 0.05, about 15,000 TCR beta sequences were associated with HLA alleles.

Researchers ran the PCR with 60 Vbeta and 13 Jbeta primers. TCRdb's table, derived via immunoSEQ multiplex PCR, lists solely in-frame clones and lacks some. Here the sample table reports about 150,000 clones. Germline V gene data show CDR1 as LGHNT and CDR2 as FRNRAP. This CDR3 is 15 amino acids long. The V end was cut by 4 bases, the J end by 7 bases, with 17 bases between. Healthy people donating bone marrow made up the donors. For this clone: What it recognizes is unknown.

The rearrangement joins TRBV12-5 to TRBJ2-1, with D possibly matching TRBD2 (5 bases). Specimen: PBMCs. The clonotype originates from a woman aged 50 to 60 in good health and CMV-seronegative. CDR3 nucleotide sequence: TGTGCTAGTGGTTACTACCATGGACCGGGGAATGAGCAGTTCTTC. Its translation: CASGYYHGPGNEQFF.